This T cell receptor (beta chain) was profiled in a study of T cell repertoires in cytomegalovirus infection (dated 2019 in TCRdb). Background on the whole study: Because public TCR beta signatures pointed to carriage of CMV infection together with the matching HLA type, the HLA type of each donor mattered for the analysis. Study-wide findings and limitations: The ex vivo response was dominated by HLA-C-restricted CMV-specific TCR beta clonotypes, and the single most frequent clonotype in two of eight donors was supplied by these HLA-C-restricted clonotypes. Cumulative frequency of public TCR beta family members discriminated carriers of CMV infection plus the relevant HLA type in this cohort and an independent roughly 330-donor cohort.

Sequencer: Illumina HiSeq 1500. TCRdb passed the public sequencing reads through fastp at Q25 and MiXCR, retaining productive beta sequences. Under each unique CDR3 protein, matching rows form one entry showing the most common genes and DNA. The sample records approximately 500,000 distinct CDR3 sequences, 15% to 20% of which are singletons. The top ten constitute 20% to 30% of the sample. Its CDR3 holds 13 amino acids, cysteine through phenylalanine. Kept here is only the CDR3 DNA, which spans 39 bases and is read in frame from base 1. According to the germline V gene, CDR1 reads MDHEN and CDR2 reads SYDVKM. V drops 3 bases and J drops 7 bases, leaving 13 bases in between. This clonotype was detected only a few times. Its binding antigen is unknown. No qualities accompany the bases; no much larger clone lies one base away.

This TCR came from a human donor in good health (CMV status not recorded). Some clones in this sample may be carry-over from other donors' samples. The sequenced sample was CD8+ T cells from PBMCs. Here the chain combines TRBV28 and TRBJ2-7, with the identity of the D gene unclear. The DNA reads TGTGCCAGCAGTTTGTCCCCTCTGGGGGAGCAGTACTTC. Translated, it reads CASSLSPLGEQYF.